Sequencing of this TCR beta chain was carried out in a study of cytomegalovirus exposure and HLA in healthy donors. Overall study findings and caveats: Serostatus for CMV was the only available immune exposure information. Despite most TCR sequences being rare, some public TCRs occurred in many donors. A later analysis by the authors found several of the most significant clusters apparently linked to common viral pathogens.

The PCR was carried out with 60 Vbeta primers and 13 Jbeta primers. The method was immunoSEQ multiplex PCR; TCRdb's version includes in-frame clones alone and lacks a portion of them. The sample includes fewer than 140,000 clones, more than 60% of them seen just once. On this clone: The target antigen is unknown.

Trimming cost V 6 bases and J 4 bases; bases outside gene matches: 16. Germline CDR1 is SGHRS and CDR2 is YFSETQ. The CDR3 runs 17 residues. The sequencing sample was made of PBMCs. The TCR sequence derives from a middle-aged man in good health and CMV-seronegative. V usage is TRBV5-1 and J usage is TRBJ2-5; the match to TRBD2 covers 9 bases. The CDR3: CASKNRGDLAGLETQYF. CDR3 sequence (DNA): TGCGCCAGCAAGAACAGGGGAGACCTAGCGGGGCTAGAGACCCAGTACTTC.